This T cell receptor beta chain was identified during a study of blood T cells in healthy people across ages. CDR1 SGHTA and CDR2 FQGNSA come from the germline V gene. This CDR3 comprises 19 residues. V was cut by 5 bases and J by 7 bases, with 30 bases left in between. Findings of the study overall: As age increased, TCR beta diversity per million T cells fell in a roughly linear fashion.

The second PCR ran 7 to 11 cycles with a sample-barcoded 5' primer and J-beta primers. TCRdb ran MiXCR on the 5' RACE reads and lists one entry per CDR3 protein. Of 380,000 or so distinct CDR3 sequences in the sample, 52% are singletons; the top ten hold under 60%. A remark on this clonotype: Its antigen is not known.

The sequencing input was blood. The receptor's source is a man aged 60 to 75 in good health. The V and J genes are TRBV7-2 and TRBJ2-1; D is perhaps TRBD2 (6 bases). CDR3 region: CASSRARDWENTRRNEQFF. Here the CDR3 DNA reads TGTGCCAGCAGCCGCGCGCGGGACTGGGAAAATACCCGAAGGAATGAGCAGTTCTTC.